One sample yielded the 22 T cell receptor beta chains listed below, sequenced in a study of long-term antiretroviral therapy in people with HIV. An immunoSEQ assay, version v3.0, was performed at survey level. Only in-frame clones appear in the TCRdb table, and some are missing; sequencing was by immunoSEQ multiplex PCR. The repertoire holds roughly 30,000 clones, approximately 81% seen once, with roughly 9% in the top ten. Sequenced here: unsorted PBMCs, sampled 4.8 years after starting antiretroviral therapy. All receptors derive from a man aged 40-49 years with HIV.

This clone ranks as medium-sized. The chain uses TRBV11-2 and TRBJ2-6; D call uncertain. The V and J ends lost 5 bases and 6 bases respectively, with 5 bases between them. CDR3 length: 12 amino acids. Germline loops: CDR1 SGHAT, CDR2 FQNNGV. The CDR3 is CASSAAANVLTF. The CDR3 DNA reads TGTGCCAGCAGCGCGGCGGCCAACGTCCTGACTTTC.

The chain employs TRBV27 and TRBJ1-5; D is ambiguous. The CDR3 covers 12 residues. V was clipped by 3 bases and J by 7 bases, with 7 bases between them. Germline loops: CDR1 MNHEY, CDR2 SMNVEV (reference sequence). This chain's CDR3 is CASSFLGQPQHF. The CDR3 nucleotides are TGTGCCAGCAGTTTTTTGGGCCAGCCCCAGCATTTT.

This chain uses TRBV5-4 with TRBJ1-2, with 8 bases that match TRBD1. V lost 4 bases and J lost 5; bases outside the gene matches: 19. Germline values: CDR1 SGHNT, CDR2 YYREEE (reference sequence). This CDR3 has 18 amino acids. The CDR3 DNA follows: TGTGCCAGCAGCGGACAACTGACCCCCGGGACAGGCGTTTATGGCTACACCTTC. It is translated as CASSGQLTPGTGVYGYTF.

The CDR3 region has the DNA TGTGCCAGCAGCTTAAGGAAGAACACTGAAGCTTTCTTT. This sequence encodes CASSLRKNTEAFF. The chain joins TRBV7-3 to TRBJ1-1; D is ambiguous. CDR1 is SGHTA and CDR2 is FQGTGA in the germline V gene. V lost 1 base to trimming and J lost 1 base, with 4 bases between them. There are 13 residues in the CDR3.

This chain links TRBV19 with TRBJ2-7, with 8 bases lining up with TRBD2. CDR3 size: 14 residues. Germline values: CDR1 LNHDA, CDR2 SQIVND (reference sequence). After removal of 7 bases from V and 7 bases from J, the junction contained 12 bases not matched to a gene. CDR3 loop: CASTTQAGATEQYF. The CDR3 coding sequence is TGTGCCAGTACCACTCAAGCGGGAGCAACGGAGCAGTACTTC.

This sequence joins TRBV6-5 and TRBJ2-2; perhaps TRBD2 as D (6 bases). This CDR3 region has 12 residues. The germline V gene has CDR1 MNHEY and CDR2 SVGAGI. V was trimmed by 6 bases and J by 9 bases, leaving 11 bases between them. CDR3 coding DNA: TGTGCCAGCAGGGGGGGTGTCAGGGAGCTGTTTTTT. Protein product: CASRGGVRELFF.

V and J are TRBV7-9 and TRBJ2-2; TRBD2 aligns across 14 bases. This CDR3 spans 17 amino acids. The V and J ends lost 5 bases and 6 bases, in that order; junction bases with no gene match: 8. The germline gives CDR1 SEHNR, CDR2 FQNEAQ (reference sequence). In DNA form, the CDR3 reads TGTGCCAGCAGCCTAGGGACTAGCGGGGGATCCGCCGGGGAGCTGTTTTTT. This sequence encodes CASSLGTSGGSAGELFF.

The V gene is TRBV5-6, the J gene TRBJ1-1; 7 bases are a match to TRBD1. Germline CDR1 SGHDT, CDR2 YYEEEE. The CDR3 totals 17 residues. The V segment lost 4 bases and the J segment 4 bases; nucleotides outside the gene matches: 16. The CDR3 spells CASSLGGAGGVSTEAFF. CDR3 sequence (DNA): TGTGCCAGCAGCCTGGGGGGCGCAGGGGGGGTGAGCACTGAAGCTTTCTTT.

The V gene is TRBV20-1, the J gene TRBJ2-5; D is unclear. V was pared by 4 bases and J by 4 bases, with 7 bases between. The CDR3 is made up of 11 amino acids. Germline CDR1 reads DFQATT; CDR2 reads SNEGSKA (reference sequence). For the CDR3, the DNA is TGCAGTGCTACTAAGGGAGAGACCCAGTACTTC. Residues: CSATKGETQYF.

The chain couples TRBV5-6 to TRBJ1-5; D gene uncertain. Germline V CDR1 and CDR2: SGHDT, YYEEEE. The CDR3 totals 15 residues. V was clipped by 2 bases and J by 0 bases, with 9 bases between them. Here the CDR3 DNA reads TGTGCCAGCAGCTTTTCATCTAATAGCAATCAGCCCCAGCATTTT. Its protein is CASSFSSNSNQPQHF.

The genes are TRBV13 and TRBJ2-5; 8 nucleotides align to TRBD2. Germline V lookup: CDR1 PRHDT, CDR2 FYEKMQ (reference sequence). After removal of 1 base from V and 5 bases from J, the junction contained 3 bases not matched to a gene. The CDR3 length is 14 residues. CDR3 loop: CASSLDRGGETQYF. The CDR3 coding sequence is TGTGCCAGCAGCTTAGATCGCGGGGGGGAGACCCAGTACTTC.

The rearrangement joins TRBV30 to TRBJ2-3; 11 bases line up with TRBD2. V shed 3 bases and J 2 bases; nucleotides not matched to a gene: 1. Germline CDR1 GTSNPN, CDR2 SVGIG (reference sequence). This CDR3 has 14 residues. The CDR3 protein is CAWRTSGTTDTQYF. CDR3 DNA sequence: TGTGCCTGGAGGACTAGCGGGACCACAGATACGCAGTATTTT.

This chain joins TRBV19 and TRBJ2-6, with 8 bases identical to TRBD1. The CDR3 runs to 17 residues. In germline, CDR1 is LNHDA, CDR2 SQIVND (reference sequence). The ends lost 5 bases at V and 0 bases at J; junction bases unmatched: 6. The CDR3 sequence is CASSLWTGSSGANVLTF. The CDR3 bases are TGTGCCAGTAGTCTATGGACAGGGAGCTCTGGGGCCAACGTCCTGACTTTC.

This chain connects TRBV27 to TRBJ2-1, with 7 positions matching TRBD1. Per germline, CDR1 MNHEY and CDR2 SMNVEV (reference sequence). The CDR3 extends over 15 amino acids. Trimming cost V 2 bases and J 7 bases; bases outside gene matches: 8. The CDR3 here is CASSLPGQHANEQFF. In DNA form, the CDR3 reads TGTGCCAGCAGTTTACCGGGACAGCATGCGAATGAGCAGTTCTTC.

The J gene is TRBJ1-3, the V gene TRBV5-1, with 7 positions matching TRBD1. V was pared by 0 bases and J by 3 bases, with 6 bases of the junction left unmatched. Germline V gives CDR1 SGHRS, CDR2 YFSETQ. The CDR3 extends over 16 amino acids. CDR3 nucleotides: TGCGCCAGCAGCTTGGCCGGAGGGGGCAATGGAAACACCATATATTTT. It specifies CASSLAGGGNGNTIYF. Drawing the rest from reference TRBV5-1 and TRBJ1-3, the complete variable domain is KAGVTQTPRYLIKTRGQQVTLSCSPISGHRSVSWYQQTPGQGLQFLFEYFSETQRNKGNFPGRFSGRQFSNSRSEMNVSTLELGDSALYLCASSLAGGGNGNTIYFGEGSWLTVV.

V and J are TRBV29-1 and TRBJ2-1; TRBD1 agrees at 10 bases. From germline, CDR1 is SQVTM and CDR2 ANQGSEA. The CDR3 is 18 amino acids. Losses at the gene ends were 1 base for V and 0 bases for J; bases not matched to a gene: 9. The CDR3 here is CSVEGGQGTRSSYNEQFF. The CDR3, as DNA: TGCAGCGTTGAAGGGGGACAGGGGACTCGAAGCTCCTACAATGAGCAGTTCTTC.

This chain uses TRBV11-3 with TRBJ2-2; TRBD2 aligns across 10 bases. Germline V CDR1 and CDR2: SGHNT, YENEEA. The CDR3 loop spans 17 amino acids. J lost 0 bases, V lost 2 bases, and 3 bases had no gene match. As DNA, the CDR3 is TGTGCCAGCAGCTTAAGAGCGGGAGGGACGAACACCGGGGAGCTGTTTTTT. Translation: CASSLRAGGTNTGELFF.

This clone occurred once. V is TRBV27 and J is TRBJ1-1, with D tentatively TRBD1 (6 bases). The germline gives CDR1 MNHEY, CDR2 SMNVEV (reference sequence). Trimming took off 6 bases at V and 1 base at J, with 9 bases between the two ends. CDR3 length: 13 residues. CDR3 loop: CASSLQGNTEAFF. As DNA, the CDR3 is TGTGCCAGCAGCCTACAGGGGAACACTGAAGCTTTCTTT.

This chain links TRBV27 with TRBJ2-3; D ambiguous. In germline, CDR1 is MNHEY, CDR2 SMNVEV (reference sequence). Trimming pared 2 bases from V and 0 bases from J, leaving 15 bases between. This CDR3 spans 17 amino acids. The DNA of the CDR3 is TGTGCCAGCAGTTTAATGGCCGGCGTGACTAGCACAGATACGCAGTATTTT. Translating it yields CASSLMAGVTSTDTQYF.

The V and J genes are TRBV18 and TRBJ2-5; D ambiguous. The germline gives CDR1 KGHSH, CDR2 LQKENI. CDR3 length: 12 amino acids. V was cut by 1 base and J by 5 bases, with 5 bases left in between. Here the CDR3 reads CASSPLLETQYF. The CDR3 region has the DNA TGTGCCAGCTCACCACTCCTTGAGACCCAGTACTTC.

V is TRBV5-1 and J is TRBJ2-7; TRBD1 matches at 8 bases. The V and J ends lost 7 bases and 2 bases, in that order; junction bases with no gene match: 11. CDR3 length equals 15 residues. CDR1 SGHRS and CDR2 YFSETQ come from the germline V gene. The chain's CDR3 is CASGPGTGNPYEQYF. The CDR3 coding sequence is TGCGCCAGCGGACCGGGGACAGGAAATCCCTACGAGCAGTACTTC. The complete variable domain, with remaining parts taken from reference TRBV5-1 and TRBJ2-7, reads KAGVTQTPRYLIKTRGQQVTLSCSPISGHRSVSWYQQTPGQGLQFLFEYFSETQRNKGNFPGRFSGRQFSNSRSEMNVSTLELGDSALYLCASGPGTGNPYEQYFGPGTRLTVT.

The V call is TRBV7-9, the J call TRBJ2-2; 13 nucleotides agree with TRBD2. V dropped 3 bases and J dropped 4; count of bases not matched to a gene: 2. Looked up from germline, CDR1 is SEHNR and CDR2 is FQNEAQ (reference sequence). This CDR3 spans 16 amino acids. Here the CDR3 DNA reads TGTGCCAGCAGCTTGGGACTAGCGGGAATCACCGGGGAGCTGTTTTTT. It encodes CASSLGLAGITGELFF.